This T cell receptor (beta chain) was captured by sequencing in a study of T cells in localized non-small cell lung cancer. V lost 0 bases, J lost 2 bases, and 3 bases stayed unmatched. Germline V gene lookup returns CDR1 KGHSH and CDR2 LQKENI. CDR3 length: 16 amino acids. Here immunoSEQ multiplex PCR was the method, and the copy in TCRdb shows in-frame clones only, minus some. The sample records about 28,000 clones, 92% being singletons. Study-wide points: Uninvolved adjacent lung showed peak T cell clonality, exceeding tumor.

Points on this clone: Its antigen is not known.

Here the sequenced sample was peripheral blood mononuclear cells, taken before any cancer treatment. The V and J genes are TRBV18 and TRBJ2-2; 7 bases are a match to TRBD2. This TCR came from a woman between 35 and 70 years old with stage III lung adenocarcinoma. CDR3 coding DNA: TGTGCCAGCTCACCACCCGCTAGCGGCAACACCGGGGAGCTGTTTTTT. It specifies CASSPPASGNTGELFF.